The 3 T cell receptor beta chains below come from one sample, sequenced in a study of T cells in Graves' hyperthyroidism and ophthalmopathy. Amplified TCR beta CDR3 regions came from RNA transcripts. HTBI primers were employed in a first-round RT-PCR of the TCR CDR3. TCRdb re-called the multiplex PCR reads with MiXCR, one entry per CDR3 protein. The sample lists more than 550,000 distinct CDR3 sequences; 17% were seen once. Material: blood. The receptor source for this set is a man aged 50-60 years with Graves' hyperthyroidism.

This clonotype has more than one count but fewer than ten. The CDR3 nucleotides read TGTGCCAGCAGCGTAGGGTTGGCTAGCGGGTTCTACAATGAGCAGTTCTTC. The encoded protein is CASSVGLASGFYNEQFF. The chain couples TRBV9 to TRBJ2-1; 8 nucleotides agree with TRBD2. Per the germline V gene, CDR1 is SGDLS and CDR2 is YYNGEE. The V segment lost 0 bases and the J segment 3 bases; nucleotides outside the gene matches: 8. The CDR3 loop spans 17 amino acids.

Only a few counts were recorded for this clonotype. The genes are TRBV7-8 and TRBJ1-5, with TRBD1 identical over 10 bases. Germline lookup yields CDR1 SGHVS and CDR2 FQNEAQ. V trimming: 1 base; J trimming: 5 bases; junction bases outside the gene matches: 5. The CDR3 has 16 amino acids. The CDR3 sequence is CASSLDRTGGDQPQHF. CDR3 coding DNA: TGTGCCAGCAGCTTAGATCGGACAGGGGGTGATCAGCCCCAGCATTTT.

The rearrangement links TRBV3-1 to TRBJ2-1, with D perhaps being TRBD1 or TRBD2 (5 bases each). CDR3 length equals 16 residues. Germline V gene data show CDR1 as LGHDT and CDR2 as YNNKEL (reference sequence). Trimming cost V 0 bases and J 2 bases, with 11 bases left between them. The CDR3 region is CASSQDLGATYNEQFF. CDR3 DNA: TGTGCCAGCAGCCAAGATCTCGGGGCCACCTACAATGAGCAGTTCTTC.